This TCR beta chain was sequenced in a study of T cell responses to AZD1222 COVID-19 vaccine. Study-level findings and limits: The study found vaccine-associated CD4 TCRs spanning spike, dominant at 160-218 and 743-854.

TCRdb keeps only in-frame clones here, not all; method: immunoSEQ multiplex PCR. The table has about 150,000 clones, about 85% seen once; the top ten hold around 3.2%. The CDR3 runs 14 residues. Trimming took 1 base from V and 7 from J; bases not matched to a gene: 5. Germline-derived CDR1 and CDR2 are SGHTA and FQGNSA. Details on this clone: Antigen: not known.

The source is an adult in good health. J is TRBJ1-2 and V is TRBV7-2; 8 bases line up with TRBD1. The material was peripheral blood, obtained on day 0 of AZD1222 vaccination. The CDR3, as DNA: TGTGCCAGCAGCTTAGGACAGGGGTCCGGTGGCTACACCTTC. As protein: CASSLGQGSGGYTF.